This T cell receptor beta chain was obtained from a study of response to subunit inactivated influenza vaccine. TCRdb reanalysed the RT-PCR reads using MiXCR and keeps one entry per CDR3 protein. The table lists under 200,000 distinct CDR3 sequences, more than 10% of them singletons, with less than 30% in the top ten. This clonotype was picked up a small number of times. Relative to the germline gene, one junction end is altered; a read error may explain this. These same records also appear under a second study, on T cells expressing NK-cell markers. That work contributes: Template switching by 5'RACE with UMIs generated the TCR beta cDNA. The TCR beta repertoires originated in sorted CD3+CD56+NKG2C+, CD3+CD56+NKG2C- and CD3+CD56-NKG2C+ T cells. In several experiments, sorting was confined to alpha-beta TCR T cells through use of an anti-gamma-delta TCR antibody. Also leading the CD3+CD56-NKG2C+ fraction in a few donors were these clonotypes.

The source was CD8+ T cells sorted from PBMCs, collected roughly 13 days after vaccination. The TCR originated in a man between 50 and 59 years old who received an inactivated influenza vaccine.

In DNA form, the CDR3 reads TGCGCCAGCGGCTTGATAGGGGGCAGCTACGAGCAGTACTTC. This gives the protein CASGLIGGSYEQYF. The V call is TRBV5-1, the J call TRBJ2-7; 7 nucleotides match TRBD1. This CDR3 is 14 amino acids long. Looked up from germline, CDR1 is SGHRS and CDR2 is YFSETQ.